These 20 T cell receptor beta chains came from one sample sequenced in a study of T cell responses to AZD1222 COVID-19 vaccine. The assay was immunoSEQ multiplex PCR, and TCRdb's table has in-frame clones only and misses some. The profile shows some 150,000 clones, 90% of them singletons. This sample comprised peripheral blood, obtained on day 0 of AZD1222 vaccination. These receptor sequences come from an adult in good health.

The chain employs TRBV4-3 and TRBJ1-6; no clear D. The CDR3 contains 15 residues. The V and J ends lost 0 bases and 6 bases respectively, with 9 bases between them. In germline, CDR1 is LGHNA, CDR2 YSLEER. CDR3 nucleotides: TGCGCCAGCAGCCAAGATCCCAAAACTAATTCACCCCTCCACTTT. This gives the protein CASSQDPKTNSPLHF.

This clone was picked up a small number of times. The chain is built from TRBV27 and TRBJ1-2, with a weak D call TRBD1 (6 bases). The CDR3 length is 12 residues. V was cut by 5 bases and J by 14 bases, with 18 bases left in between. Germline V CDR1 and CDR2: MNHEY, SMNVEV (reference sequence). The CDR3 sequence is CASSPLGGRWTF. Here the CDR3 DNA reads TGTGCCAGCAGTCCCCTAGGGGGGAGATGGACCTTC.

The rearrangement joins TRBV28 to TRBJ1-5, with 9 bases identical to TRBD1. Germline assignment: CDR1 MDHEN and CDR2 SYDVKM. Trimming cost V 6 bases and J 5 bases; bases outside gene matches: 11. The CDR3 loop spans 16 amino acids. The CDR3 bases are TGTGCCAGCAGCGCTATCGGGACAGGGAGGTATCAGCCCCAGCATTTT. The encoded protein is CASSAIGTGRYQPQHF.

The chain employs TRBV9 and TRBJ1-1, with TRBD1 identical over 9 bases. V lost 3 bases to trimming and J lost 5 bases; unmatched junction nucleotides: 2. Germline CDR1 reads SGDLS; CDR2 reads YYNGEE. The CDR3 covers 13 residues. CDR3 sequence: CASSGTGVTEAFF. As DNA, the CDR3 is TGTGCCAGCAGCGGGACAGGGGTTACTGAAGCTTTCTTT.

The rearrangement joins TRBV19 to TRBJ2-7; 15 bases map to TRBD2. The ends lost 6 bases at V and 7 bases at J; junction bases unmatched: 7. The CDR3 covers 15 residues. The germline gives CDR1 LNHDA, CDR2 SQIVND (reference sequence). The CDR3 DNA follows: TGTGCCAGTAGCCGGACTAGCGGGAGGGAATATGAGCAGTACTTC. Protein sequence: CASSRTSGREYEQYF. Looking up the rest from reference TRBV19 and TRBJ2-7 gives the full variable domain: DGGITQSPKYLFRKEGQNVTLSCEQNLNHDAMYWYRQDPGQGLRLIYYSQIVNDFQKGDIAEGYSVSREKKESFPLTVTSAQKNPTAFYLCASSRTSGREYEQYFGPGTRLTVT.

This clone was observed once. The chain carries TRBV10-3 and TRBJ2-7, with 8 bases that match TRBD2. This CDR3 contains 15 residues. Germline V gene data show CDR1 as ENHRY and CDR2 as SYGVKD. Trimming cost V 4 bases and J 0 bases; bases outside gene matches: 5. The chain's CDR3 is CAISVLAGSSYEQYF. As DNA, the CDR3 is TGTGCCATCAGTGTTTTAGCGGGGAGCTCCTACGAGCAGTACTTC.

The genes are TRBV28 and TRBJ2-1; no reliable D call. Trimming removed 2 bases at V and 6 bases at J, with 23 bases between. The germline gives CDR1 MDHEN, CDR2 SYDVKM. The CDR3 is 18 residues long. This chain's CDR3 is CASSLTEIQTPPVNEQFF. For the CDR3, the DNA is TGTGCCAGCAGTTTAACGGAGATACAGACGCCCCCGGTCAATGAGCAGTTCTTC.

DNA for the CDR3: TGTGCCAGCAGTTTAGGGGCAGGGCCAACCTACGAGCAGTACTTC. Translated: CASSLGAGPTYEQYF. J is TRBJ2-7 and V is TRBV28, with a tentative D call TRBD1 (5 bases). The V and J ends lost 2 bases and 2 bases respectively, with 13 bases between them. The CDR3 runs to 15 residues. Per the germline V gene, CDR1 is MDHEN and CDR2 is SYDVKM.

In nucleotides, the CDR3 is TGTGCCAGTAGTATCGGTGCAAGAGAAAATCAGCCCCAGCATTTT. Protein product: CASSIGARENQPQHF. V gene TRBV19 combines with J gene TRBJ1-5; D uncertain. The CDR3 consists of 15 residues. Germline CDR1 reads LNHDA; CDR2 reads SQIVND (reference sequence). The V end lost 3 bases, the J end lost 4 bases, and 13 bases lay between the germline ends.

The V and J genes are TRBV25-1 and TRBJ1-2; 8 bases agree with TRBD1. J lost 6 bases, V lost 3 bases, and 6 bases had no gene match. The CDR3 runs 14 residues. Germline V gene sequence: CDR1 MGHDK, CDR2 SYGVNS. The CDR3 here is CASSDPGTGHGYTF. In DNA form, the CDR3 reads TGTGCCAGCAGTGATCCCGGGACAGGTCATGGCTACACCTTC.

The rearrangement uses TRBV19 and TRBJ2-7; no definite D call. This CDR3 contains 15 residues. V lost 3 bases, J lost 0 bases, and 12 bases lay in between. CDR1 and CDR2 (germline): LNHDA, SQIVND (reference sequence). CDR3: CASSITSTSSYEQYF. CDR3 DNA sequence: TGTGCCAGTAGTATTACCTCCACGAGCTCCTACGAGCAGTACTTC.

The J gene is TRBJ2-6, the V gene TRBV15; D is undetermined. CDR3 size: 18 residues. Germline CDR1 and CDR2: LNHNV and YYDKDF (reference sequence). V lost 0 bases and J lost 0, with 12 bases in between. Here the CDR3 reads CATSRDFEVISGANVLTF. The CDR3 DNA reads TGTGCCACCAGCAGAGATTTTGAGGTAATCTCTGGGGCCAACGTCCTGACTTTC. The full variable domain, with the rest looked up from reference TRBV15 and TRBJ2-6, is DAMVIQNPRYQVTQFGKPVTLSCSQTLNHNVMYWYQQKSSQAPKLLFHYYDKDFNNEADTPDNFQSRRPNTSFCFLDIRSPGLGDTAMYLCATSRDFEVISGANVLTFGAGSRLTVL.

V gene TRBV5-5 combines with J gene TRBJ1-6; D not resolved. Trimming stripped 2 bases from V and 0 bases from J, with 9 bases between. The CDR3 length is 16 residues. CDR1 is SGHKS and CDR2 is YYEKEE in the germline V gene (reference sequence). In nucleotides, the CDR3 is TGTGCCAGCAGCTTCCCCGAAAGCTCCTATAATTCACCCCTCCACTTT. This gives the protein CASSFPESSYNSPLHF.

CDR3 in DNA: TGTGCCAGCAGGAACAGTCAAGAGACCCAGTACTTC. Translated, it gives CASRNSQETQYF. The chain combines TRBV5-6 with TRBJ2-5; D call uncertain. In germline, CDR1 is SGHDT, CDR2 YYEEEE. This CDR3 spans 12 amino acids. Trimming removed 5 bases at V and 2 bases at J, with 7 bases between.

V gene TRBV7-9 combines with J gene TRBJ1-3, with D possibly TRBD1 on 6 matching bases. Germline assignment: CDR1 SEHNR and CDR2 FQNEAQ (reference sequence). The CDR3 totals 19 residues. V was clipped by 5 bases and J by 3 bases, with 26 bases between them. For the CDR3, the DNA is TGTGCCAGCAGCCCTCGAAGCCCGCGCCCAGGGGATTTTGGAAACACCATATATTTT. It codes for CASSPRSPRPGDFGNTIYF.

V gene TRBV19 combines with J gene TRBJ1-2; D uncertain. Trimming took 0 bases from V and 11 from J, leaving 22 bases between them. Germline V gene sequence: CDR1 LNHDA, CDR2 SQIVND (reference sequence). The CDR3 consists of 16 residues. Here the CDR3 DNA reads TGTGCCAGTAGTATAGAGCGGTGGGGTGCGATGGAGCGGTACACCTTC. It encodes CASSIERWGAMERYTF. Full variable domain (rest looked up from reference TRBV19 and TRBJ1-2): DGGITQSPKYLFRKEGQNVTLSCEQNLNHDAMYWYRQDPGQGLRLIYYSQIVNDFQKGDIAEGYSVSREKKESFPLTVTSAQKNPTAFYLCASSIERWGAMERYTFGSGTRLTVV.

J is TRBJ1-4 and V is TRBV6-5, with D perhaps matching TRBD1 (6 bases). Deletions cut 6 bases from V and 8 bases from J, with 16 bases between. The CDR3 consists of 14 residues. The germline V gene encodes CDR1 MNHEY and CDR2 SVGAGI. In DNA, the CDR3 is TGTGCCAGCAGGCGACAGGCGCCTGGAGAAAAACTGTTTTTT. Translated: CASRRQAPGEKLFF.

The J gene is TRBJ1-1, the V gene TRBV28; possibly TRBD1 for D (5 bases). The V end lost 4 bases, the J end lost 5 bases, and 8 bases lay between the germline ends. The CDR3 is made up of 12 amino acids. Germline V gives CDR1 MDHEN, CDR2 SYDVKM. The CDR3 is CASSYRRTEAFF. In nucleotides, the CDR3 is TGTGCCAGCAGTTACAGGCGGACTGAAGCTTTCTTT.

The chain employs TRBV4-1 and TRBJ2-7; D remains ambiguous. Germline CDR1 and CDR2: MGHRA and YSYEKL. The CDR3 runs 13 residues. V gave up 3 bases and J gave up 0 bases, with 6 bases separating them. The CDR3 sequence: CASSHLLSYEQYF. For the CDR3, the DNA is TGCGCCAGCAGCCATCTCCTCTCCTACGAGCAGTACTTC.

V is TRBV3-1 (or the pseudogene TRBV3-2) and J is TRBJ1-2, with a possible D match to TRBD1 (6 bases). Germline CDR1 is LGHDT and CDR2 is YNNKEL (reference sequence). This CDR3 has 15 residues. Trimming took 3 bases from V and 2 from J, leaving 13 bases between them. The CDR3, as DNA: TGTGCCAGCAGCCATCGGGACAACAAAAACTATGGCTACACCTTC. This gives the protein CASSHRDNKNYGYTF.